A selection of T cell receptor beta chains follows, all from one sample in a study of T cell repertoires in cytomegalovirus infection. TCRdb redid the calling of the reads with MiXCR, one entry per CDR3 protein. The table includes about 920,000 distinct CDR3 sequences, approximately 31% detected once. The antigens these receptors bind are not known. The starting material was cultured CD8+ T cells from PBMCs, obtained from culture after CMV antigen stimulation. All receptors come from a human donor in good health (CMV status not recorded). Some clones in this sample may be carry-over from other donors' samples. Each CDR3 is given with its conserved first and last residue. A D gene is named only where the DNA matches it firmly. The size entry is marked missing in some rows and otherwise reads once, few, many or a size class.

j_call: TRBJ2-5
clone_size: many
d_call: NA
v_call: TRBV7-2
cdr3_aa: CASSLLAGRETQYF
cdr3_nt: TGTGCCAGCAGCTTATTGGCGGGGCGGGAGACCCAGTACTTC

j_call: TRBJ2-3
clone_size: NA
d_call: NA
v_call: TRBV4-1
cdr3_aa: CASSQEATADTQYF
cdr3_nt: TGCGCCAGCAGCCAAGAAGCAACCGCAGATACGCAGTATTTT

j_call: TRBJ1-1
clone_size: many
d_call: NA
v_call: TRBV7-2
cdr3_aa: CASSLRPGVNTEAFF
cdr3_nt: TGTGCCAGCAGCTTACGCCCGGGCGTGAACACTGAAGCTTTCTTT

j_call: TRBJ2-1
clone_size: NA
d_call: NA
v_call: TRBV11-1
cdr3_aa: CASSSPSGTSGNEQFF
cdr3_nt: TGTGCCAGCAGCTCCCCCTCCGGGACCAGCGGGAATGAGCAGTTCTTC

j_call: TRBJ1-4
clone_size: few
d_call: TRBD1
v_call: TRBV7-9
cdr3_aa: CASSADRGIEKLFF
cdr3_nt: TGTGCCAGCAGCGCGGACAGGGGGATTGAAAAACTGTTTTTT

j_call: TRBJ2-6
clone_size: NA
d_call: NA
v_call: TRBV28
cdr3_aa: CASSPLGGGARTNVLTF
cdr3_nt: TGTGCCAGCAGTCCCCTTGGCGGGGGCGCAAGGACCAACGTCCTGACTTTC

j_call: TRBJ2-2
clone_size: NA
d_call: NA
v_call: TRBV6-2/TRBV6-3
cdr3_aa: CASTLLLTGLVTGELFF
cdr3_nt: TGTGCCAGCACTTTACTCTTGACAGGTTTGGTCACCGGGGAGCTGTTTTTT

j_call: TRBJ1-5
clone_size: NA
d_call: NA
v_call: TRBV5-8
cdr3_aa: CASSLDGTTYSNQPQHF
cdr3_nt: TGTGCCAGCAGCTTGGATGGGACAACTTATAGCAATCAGCCCCAGCATTTT

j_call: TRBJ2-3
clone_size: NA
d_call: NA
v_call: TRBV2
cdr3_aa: CASTPRTDTQYF
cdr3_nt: TGTGCCAGCACACCTCGCACAGATACGCAGTATTTT

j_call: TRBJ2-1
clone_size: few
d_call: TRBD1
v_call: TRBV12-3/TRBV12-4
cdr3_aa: CASSWSGQGNNEQFF
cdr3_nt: TGTGCCAGCAGTTGGTCGGGACAGGGGAACAATGAGCAGTTCTTC